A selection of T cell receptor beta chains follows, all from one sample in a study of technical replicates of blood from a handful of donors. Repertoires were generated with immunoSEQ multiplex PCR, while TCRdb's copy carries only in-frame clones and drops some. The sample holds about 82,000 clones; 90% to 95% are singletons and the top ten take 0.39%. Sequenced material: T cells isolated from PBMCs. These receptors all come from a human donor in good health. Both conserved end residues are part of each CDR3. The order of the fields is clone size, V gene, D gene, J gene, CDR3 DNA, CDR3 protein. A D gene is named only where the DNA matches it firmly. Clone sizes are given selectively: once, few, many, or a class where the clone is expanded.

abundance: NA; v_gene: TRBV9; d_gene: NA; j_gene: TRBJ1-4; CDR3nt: TGTGCCAGCAGCGCCGGAAACAGTGCAACTAATGAAAAACTGTTTTTT; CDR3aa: CASSAGNSATNEKLFF
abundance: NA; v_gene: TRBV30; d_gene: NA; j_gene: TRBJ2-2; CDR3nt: TGTGCCTGGAGGACTTCAGGGTATCCCGGGGAGCTGTTTTTT; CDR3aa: CAWRTSGYPGELFF
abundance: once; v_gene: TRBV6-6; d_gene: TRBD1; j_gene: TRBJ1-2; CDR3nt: TGTGCCAGCAGCTTCATAGACAGGGGAAGGGATGGCTACACCTTC; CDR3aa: CASSFIDRGRDGYTF
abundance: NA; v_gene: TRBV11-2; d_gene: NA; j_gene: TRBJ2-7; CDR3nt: TGTGCCAGCAGCTTAGATACACCAGGCTACGAGCAGTACTTC; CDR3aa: CASSLDTPGYEQYF
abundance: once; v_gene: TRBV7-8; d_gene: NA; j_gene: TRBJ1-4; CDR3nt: TGTGCCAGCAGGTTAGGGCCAGTGAATGAAAAACTGTTTTTT; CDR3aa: CASRLGPVNEKLFF
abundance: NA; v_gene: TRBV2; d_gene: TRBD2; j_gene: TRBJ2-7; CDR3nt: TGTGCCAGCAGACAACAGCGGGGGGCGGGTGTGCAGTACTTC; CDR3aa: CASRQQRGAGVQYF
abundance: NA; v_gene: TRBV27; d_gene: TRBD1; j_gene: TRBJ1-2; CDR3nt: TGTGCCAGCAGTTTAGTGTCTGGAGGGGGCTCTGGCTACACCTTC; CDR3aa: CASSLVSGGGSGYTF
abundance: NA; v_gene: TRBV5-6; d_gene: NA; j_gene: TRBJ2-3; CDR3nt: TGTGCCACCAAGCTGGGCAGCACAGATACGCAGTATTTT; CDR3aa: CATKLGSTDTQYF
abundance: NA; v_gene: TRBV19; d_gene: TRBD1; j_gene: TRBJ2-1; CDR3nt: TGTGCCAGTAGGGGGACAGGGAGGGATGAGCAGTTCTTC; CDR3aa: CASRGTGRDEQFF
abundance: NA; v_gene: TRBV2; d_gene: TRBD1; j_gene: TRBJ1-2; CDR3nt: TGTGCCATCCTGACAGGGACTTACTATGGCTACACCTTC; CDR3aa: CAILTGTYYGYTF
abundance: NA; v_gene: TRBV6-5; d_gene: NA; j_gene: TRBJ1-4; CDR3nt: TGTGCCAGCAGTTATGAGGGAAAACTGTTTTTT; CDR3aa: CASSYEGKLFF
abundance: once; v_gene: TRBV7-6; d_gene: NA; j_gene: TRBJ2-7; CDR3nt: TGTGCCAGCAGCCCCAGCGCGGGCCCCTTTCCCGAGCAGTACTTC; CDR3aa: CASSPSAGPFPEQYF
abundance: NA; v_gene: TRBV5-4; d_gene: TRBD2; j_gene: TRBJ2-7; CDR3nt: TGTGCCAGCAGCCTCGGCGGGAGTAGGAACGAGCAGTACTTC; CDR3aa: CASSLGGSRNEQYF
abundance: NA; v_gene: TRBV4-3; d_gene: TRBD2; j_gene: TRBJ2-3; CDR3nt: TGCGCCAGCAGCCAAGATATCCAAGACCCAGCGGGAGAGGAAGATACGCAGTATTTT; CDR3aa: CASSQDIQDPAGEEDTQYF